This TCR beta chain is drawn from a study of post-analysis software for immune sequencing data. Unique molecular identifiers were present in the TCR beta cDNA libraries. Once roughly 0.9 to 11 million T cells were used, roughly 0.5 million cDNA molecules resulted. Via MiXCR, TCRdb re-called the PCR reads, giving one row per CDR3 protein. Of about 460,000 distinct CDR3 sequences in the sample, under 55% were seen once. The CDR3 is made up of 15 amino acids. Per the germline V gene, CDR1 is SQVTM and CDR2 is ANQGSEA. The V and J ends lost 5 bases and 5 bases respectively, with 21 bases between them. Concerning this clonotype itself: Its antigen is currently unknown.

Whole-study findings and limits: Five or six TRBV segments appeared more often in patients than in controls, and TRBV5-6, TRBV5-1 and TRBV20-1 were among these.

The sequenced sample consisted of blood. The genes are TRBV29-1 and TRBJ2-5; possible D gene TRBD1, 5 bases. This TCR was sampled from a girl aged 5-17 years with multiple sclerosis. CDR3 nucleotide sequence: TGCAGCGTTTTGGGGTGGCAGGGTAGGACGGAGACCCAGTACTTC. Translation: CSVLGWQGRTETQYF.